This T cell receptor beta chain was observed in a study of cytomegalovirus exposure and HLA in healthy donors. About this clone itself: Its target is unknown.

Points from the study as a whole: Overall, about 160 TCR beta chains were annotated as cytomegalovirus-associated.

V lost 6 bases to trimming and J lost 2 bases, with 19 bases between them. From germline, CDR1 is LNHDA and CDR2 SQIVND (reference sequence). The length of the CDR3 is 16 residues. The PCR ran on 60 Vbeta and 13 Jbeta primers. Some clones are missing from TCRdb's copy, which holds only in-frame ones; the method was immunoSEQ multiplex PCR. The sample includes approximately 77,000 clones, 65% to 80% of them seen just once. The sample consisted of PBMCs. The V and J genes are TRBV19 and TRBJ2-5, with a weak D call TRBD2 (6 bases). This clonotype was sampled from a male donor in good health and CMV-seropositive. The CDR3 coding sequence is TGTGCCAGTAGCCTCGGTTTTTTGGGGGGACAAGAGACCCAGTACTTC. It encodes CASSLGFLGGQETQYF.